This T cell receptor (beta chain) was recovered during a study of cytomegalovirus exposure and HLA in healthy donors (dated by TCRdb to 2017 to 2019). A note on the overall study: An earlier analysis of roughly 610 of the donors reported under 300 Gb of sequence data and 117 million unique TCR beta sequences obtained from around 180 million T cells. Because of strong linkage in the cohort, a few DR-DQ haplotypes were treated as single units for association and clustering. A later genetic analysis used genome-wide SNP genotypes for about 65% of the roughly 670 donors, treating that subset as a discovery cohort. The study combined high-throughput TCR immunosequencing, statistical association of individual TCRs with disease status, and machine learning to predict cytomegalovirus infection status. Donor age, sex, ethnicity and CMV serostatus were compiled together with the repertoire data. An early release covering about 600 HLA-typed donors comprised roughly 300 gigabases of sequencing data and 65 million to 100 million unique TCR sequences. The aim of the study was to test whether cataloging public T cell receptors could identify signatures of past pathogen exposure. To study patterns of TCR occurrence, a later analysis re-analyzed previously published TCR beta repertoires from around 670 donors and added high-resolution HLA genotyping. A separate validation cohort of 100 to 150 different subjects was used in addition to the approximately 610-subject first cohort. Both class I and class II loci were covered by HLA typing, at four-digit resolution. Rather than drawing on any new phenotypic data, the later analysis identified candidate immune exposures from TCR beta sequences and the way those sequences occurred across donors. Among around 400 genotyped donors of the cohort, an average of approximately 230,000 unique TCR beta nucleotide sequences were sequenced per donor, roughly 20% of them non-productive. Among the roughly 410 genotyped donors, approximately 82% belonged to the genetic ancestry cluster associated with self-reported Caucasian donors. All discovery cohort repertoires had been generated using a single sequencing platform. The number of donors typed differed by locus, with about 629-630 for A, B, C, DRB1 and DQB1, around 520 for DQA1, under 610 for DPA1, and approximately 470 for DPB1. An earlier analysis of 587 of the donors applied high-throughput TCR beta sequencing to assess whether each TCR beta V gene segment acted as functional or pseudogenic. Using immunosequencing, the study profiled T cell repertoires from 666 subjects and related those repertoires to cytomegalovirus serostatus. Points the paper makes about the study in general: Because counts were too low, approximately 18 rarely observed V segments, including chromosome 9 orphons, were excluded from the earlier analysis of several hundred of the donors. A further reported finding was that TCR beta sequences accurately predicted the HLA-A and HLA-B alleles for most subjects in the first cohort. In the study, around 160 TCR beta chains were listed as associated with cytomegalovirus. In a later analysis, HLA-associated TCR beta chains showed more clonal expansion and lower generation probabilities than non-associated chains that were equally common. The sequencing pipeline was judged likely to have produced a cluster of highly shared sequence variants as a technical artifact. Strong co-occurrence of HLA alleles, especially DR and DQ, made assigning TCR associations to individual alleles difficult. A later analysis reported that several top co-occurrence clusters appeared linked to parvovirus B19, influenza, CMV and Epstein-Barr virus. Some IMGT-functional V segments, including TRBV6-2 and TRBV6-3, could not be told apart with the 87-base-pair reads, so those segments were excluded. Most CMV-associated TCR beta chains appeared to be HLA-restricted in a later analysis, and the HLA associations seemed to be driven largely by CMV exposure. In a later analysis, the rate of TCR association differed among HLA loci, with DRB1 alleles having the most associated TCRs and HLA-C alleles having the fewest. Linkage disequilibrium might explain the correlated functional status among segregating V segments, but an unknown experimental factor could not be excluded. In both the original and validation cohorts, the classifier was reported to diagnose cytomegalovirus status with high specificity and sensitivity. According to a later genetic analysis, donors in an Asian-associated ancestry cluster had fewer N-insertions in productive TCRs than the approximately 690-donor mean. Immune exposure information for the cohort was limited to CMV serostatus. Roughly uniform sequencing depth across donors was assumed in presence/absence analyses, although this assumption may not hold. An association between a missense DCLRE1C variant and V-gene and J-gene trimming of TCR beta chains was found in a later genetic analysis and replicated in an independent cohort. While some public TCRs were present in many individuals, most TCR sequences turned up only very rarely across donors. In this cohort, only TCR beta chains were sequenced, and detectable features were limited by the absence of alpha or paired-chain data. Specific HLA alleles were associated with 16,951 TCR beta sequences at a false discovery rate of 0.05 in a later analysis. Because HLA typing was missing for some donors at each locus, association tests included only the typed subset. In an earlier analysis of fewer than 700 of the donors, most TCR beta V segments appeared in productive rearrangements about 87% or about 30% of the time, broadly matching IMGT annotations. Three of the identified cytomegalovirus-associated TCR beta chains were confirmed in vitro to be specific for cytomegalovirus antigens. According to the authors, the approach could potentially be generalized to other disease states and immunological phenotypes.

The method behind the library was the immunoSEQ multiplex PCR assay. For the multiplex PCR, a mixture combining 60 forward primers for TCR Vbeta segments and 13 reverse primers for TCR Jbeta segments was used. The CDR3 region of rearranged TCR beta genes was amplified from genomic DNA by a multiplex PCR assay. On the Illumina HiSeq System, the amplified TCR beta libraries were sequenced as 87-base-pair reads. The source study handled its data this way. A later analysis tallied roughly 76 million unique TCR beta chains across the approximately 670 repertoires, and about 12 million of those chains were shared by two or more donors. To remove PCR and sequencing errors, raw reads were error-corrected and collapsed into unique sequences using a nearest-neighbor algorithm that merged closely related sequences. CDR3 sequences were aligned to IMGT reference sequences to assign V, D and J gene segments. For a sequence to be retained, a match of at least six nucleotides to both a V gene segment and a J gene segment was required. Rearrangements were classified as productive when the CDR3 lacked stop codons and remained in frame with V and J, and all other rearrangements were classified as non-productive. CDR3 was defined according to IMGT convention as the region running from the second conserved V-encoded cysteine to the conserved J-encoded phenylalanine. Sequences without an unambiguous match to a single V gene segment were excluded from the earlier analysis of a few hundred of the donors. In an earlier analysis of approximately 500 of the donors, a V segment was called functional when productive rearrangements were above 56.7%, and segregating when the standard deviation between donors exceeded 5%. To diagnose cytomegalovirus status from the catalog of TCR beta chain sequences, a statistical classification framework was built. In a later analysis, TCR nucleotide sequences were compared against IMGT/GENE-DB human TR gene sequences so that V and J genes could be assigned. Using the TCRdist pipeline, a later analysis assigned CDR3 sequences along with most-parsimonious VDJ recombination scenarios. In a later analysis, each TCR beta chain was defined by its CDR3 amino acid sequence together with its V-gene family, and reads without a unique V-gene family were excluded. A later analysis removed several hundred highly shared, low-generation-probability nucleotide sequences to deal with suspected cross-contamination and a sequencing artifact. A later analysis calculated a clonal expansion index for each public chain from normalized within-repertoire ranks of inferred template counts. In a later analysis, generation probabilities were computed using a VDJ recombination model fitted to out-of-frame rearrangements, and the results were checked against IGoR. A later analysis scored TCR-TCR, TCR-HLA and TCR-CMV co-occurrence with hypergeometric tests, applying a repertoire-size bias correction to TCR pairs. In a later analysis, false discovery rates were estimated by permuting HLA or CMV assignments 20 times. A later analysis grouped co-occurring TCRs with DBSCAN, adding TCRdist sequence similarity when clustering within HLA-allele-positive subsets. Repertoires with fewer than 30,000 or more than 120,000 public chains were left out of co-occurrence clustering, as were a few repertoires with anomalous nucleotide sharing. In TCRdb, the immuneACCESS table is reduced to in-frame sequences with V and J assigned. These tables do not hold every clone; where another copy was compared, an unresolved V gene accounts for under half, and the others remain unexplained. V and J calls and clone size come straight from that table; D and trimming were deduced from the DNA. In all, the sample holds roughly 200,000 clones, and 77% of those were seen once. The ten largest account for around 2.9% of the sample.

Details on this clone: The target of this receptor is not known. One base away there is no much larger clone; base qualities are not given.

The V end gives up 8 bases and the J end 6 bases, leaving 8 bases in the junction not matched to a gene. Spanning cysteine to phenylalanine, the CDR3 consists of 14 amino acids. Kept here is only the CDR3 DNA, which spans 42 bases and is read in frame from base 1. In the germline V gene, CDR1 corresponds to WSHSY and CDR2 to SAAADI. The cohort consisted of 666 healthy bone marrow donors. At the time of sampling, every cohort member was nominally healthy, though immune exposures that went unrecorded were likely present. The donor was CMV seropositive and was included in the group of around 300 seropositive cohort members. Each donor provided a peripheral blood sample, and peripheral blood mononuclear cells were used for TCR beta sequencing. Genomic DNA extraction from the blood cell samples was performed with the Qiagen DNeasy Blood Extraction Kit.

The TCR originated in a woman aged 55-70 years in good health and CMV-seropositive. Sample: PBMCs. The V and J genes are TRBV10-2 and TRBJ2-7, with 12 central nucleotides matching TRBD1. The CDR3 region reads CASYRDRGLFEQYF. The sequenced DNA: TGCGCCAGCTATCGGGACAGGGGGCTCTTCGAGCAGTACTTC.